The 4 T cell receptor beta chains reported below all come from one sample, sequenced in a study of T-cell memory formation after mild COVID-19. TCRdb reanalysed the 5' RACE reads using MiXCR and keeps one entry per CDR3 protein. The profile shows some 210,000 distinct CDR3 sequences, around 18% of them singletons. Specimen: PBMCs or a T cell subset sorted from them (not recorded which). The receptors shown here come from an adult woman who had mild COVID-19 (a few samples of this study predate the infection). Cell type and time point are not known.

The chain employs TRBV4-3 and TRBJ2-7; 8 bases match TRBD1. From germline, CDR1 is LGHNA and CDR2 YSLEER. Trimming cost V 4 bases and J 3 bases; bases outside gene matches: 5. The CDR3 contains 14 residues. Written as DNA, the CDR3 is TGCGCCAGCAGCCCAGGGGGCGACAGCTACGAGCAGTACTTC. Translation gives CASSPGGDSYEQYF.

This sequence joins TRBV29-1 and TRBJ1-5, with TRBD1 matching 9 bases. V lost 7 bases and J lost 7; bases outside the gene matches: 5. CDR1 is SQVTM, CDR2 ANQGSEA, per germline. This CDR3 region has 12 residues. The CDR3 nucleotides are TGCAGCGCGGGGACAGGGAGACAGCCCCAGCATTTT. It specifies CSAGTGRQPQHF.

A few counts support this clonotype. The chain has TRBV7-3 and TRBJ2-2, with D hard to call. The CDR3 extends over 12 amino acids. Germline V gene sequence: CDR1 SGHTA, CDR2 FQGTGA. The ends were cut back, 5 bases at V and 3 bases at J, with 4 bases in the middle. CDR3 sequence reads: CASSRYTGELFF. The CDR3, as DNA: TGTGCCAGCAGCCGGTACACCGGGGAGCTGTTTTTT.

This clonotype was counted a few times. The chain recombines TRBV12-3 or TRBV12-4 with TRBJ2-2; 7 bases line up with TRBD2. V gave up 5 bases and J gave up 1 base; unmatched junction bases: 7. This CDR3 contains 16 residues. CDR3 loop: CASSPMGGKNTGELFF. CDR3 DNA: TGTGCCAGCAGTCCCATGGGGGGGAAGAACACCGGGGAGCTGTTTTTT.